A single sample gave rise to the 7 T cell receptor beta chains below, sequenced in a study of cytomegalovirus exposure and HLA in healthy donors. The PCR made use of 60 Vbeta and 13 Jbeta primers. Generated by immunoSEQ multiplex PCR, the TCRdb table keeps only in-frame clones and is missing some. The sample shows 130,000 to 150,000 clones, and 0.96% sits with its ten largest clones. The sample comprised PBMCs. Receptors originate from a male donor in good health and CMV-seronegative.

The CDR3 loop is CASTLPGVGELFF. The CDR3 DNA is TGTGCCAGCACTCTCCCGGGGGTCGGGGAGCTGTTTTTT. This chain connects TRBV28 to TRBJ2-2; possibly TRBD2 for D (6 bases). Germline CDR1 is MDHEN and CDR2 is SYDVKM. The V end lost 7 bases, the J end lost 7 bases, and 13 bases lay between the germline ends. The CDR3 totals 13 residues.

The genes are TRBV28 and TRBJ1-2; no reliable D call. The CDR3 has 14 amino acids. V dropped 2 bases and J dropped 4 bases, with 11 bases sitting between them. Per germline, CDR1 MDHEN and CDR2 SYDVKM. The CDR3 DNA reads as TGTGCCAGCAGTTTAGTCACAGAGATCTATGGCTACACCTTC. The encoded protein is CASSLVTEIYGYTF.

The chain recombines TRBV7-9 with TRBJ1-1; 8 positions agree with TRBD1. The V gene's germline CDR1 is SEHNR and CDR2 FQNEAQ (reference sequence). The J segment lost 1 base and the V segment lost 3 bases, leaving 7 bases of the junction unmatched. There are 16 residues in the CDR3. DNA for the CDR3: TGTGCCAGCAGCTTCATACAGGGGGTGGGGAACACTGAAGCTTTCTTT. This gives the protein CASSFIQGVGNTEAFF. Using reference TRBV7-9 and TRBJ1-1 for the parts outside the CDR3, the full variable domain is DTGVSQNPRHKITKRGQNVTFRCDPISEHNRLYWYRQTLGQGPEFLTYFQNEAQLEKSRLLSDRFSAERPKGSFSTLEIQRTEQGDSAMYLCASSFIQGVGNTEAFFGQGTRLTVV.

The chain has TRBV6-6 and TRBJ2-7, with 11 positions matching TRBD2. Looked up from germline, CDR1 is MNHNY and CDR2 is SVGAGI (reference sequence). The CDR3 is 14 amino acids. V lost 7 bases, J lost 3 bases, and 5 bases stayed unmatched. As DNA, the CDR3 is TGTGCCAGCAATCTAGCGGGGGGCGTCTACGAGCAGTACTTC. This sequence encodes CASNLAGGVYEQYF.

This chain joins TRBV15 and TRBJ1-4; TRBD1 agrees at 7 bases. V shed 5 bases and J 8 bases; nucleotides not matched to a gene: 11. The CDR3 runs to 15 residues. From germline, CDR1 is LNHNV and CDR2 YYDKDF (reference sequence). The CDR3 nucleotides are TGTGCCACCAGCTCTGAGGGGGCAGGTTTAGAAAAACTGTTTTTT. Translated, it gives CATSSEGAGLEKLFF.

CDR3 loop: CASSRDPGTAYEQYF. For the CDR3, the DNA is TGTGCCAGCAGTCGGGACCCCGGGACAGCCTACGAGCAGTACTTC. The V gene is TRBV6-1, the J gene TRBJ2-7, with 7 bases aligning to TRBD1. CDR3 length equals 15 residues. After removal of 5 bases from V and 2 bases from J, the junction contained 9 bases not matched to a gene. The V gene's germline CDR1 is MNHNS and CDR2 SASEGT.

The rearrangement uses TRBV7-9 and TRBJ1-6; no reliable D call. Trimming pared 5 bases from V and 8 bases from J, leaving 22 bases between. Germline V gene lookup returns CDR1 SEHNR and CDR2 FQNEAQ (reference sequence). The CDR3 covers 17 residues. The CDR3 sequence: CASSPLGRLVQDSPLHF. For the CDR3, the DNA is TGTGCCAGCAGCCCCTTGGGGAGGCTTGTTCAGGATTCACCCCTCCACTTT.